This T cell receptor (beta chain) was sequenced during a study of glioma-infiltrating T cells. The table lists this clonotype with a few counts. Amplification of TCR alpha and beta CDR3 regions from RNA used iRepertoire nested multiplex PCR. TCRdb itself ran the multiplex PCR reads through MiXCR, one entry per CDR3 protein. The sample includes some 180,000 distinct CDR3 sequences, roughly a third of them seen just once. The CDR3 is 12 amino acids. Germline V gives CDR1 SQVTM, CDR2 ANQGSEA. V lost 4 bases and J 8 bases, leaving 11 bases between the germline ends. What was sequenced was glioma tissue, nonneoplastic brain tissue, or PBMCs (not recorded which). The source is a human donor with low-grade glioma or glioblastoma, undergoing nonglioma brain surgery, or in good health (not recorded which). V gene TRBV29-1 combines with J gene TRBJ2-2, with D unresolved. CDR3 DNA: TGCAGCGTTGGGGGTATGACAGGGGAGCTGTTTTTT. Amino acid sequence: CSVGGMTGELFF.